The text below deals with one TCR beta chain. What this receptor recognizes is not known. Qualities for individual bases were not recorded, and no much larger clone is one base off. This specimen belongs to a study of control samples from healthy donors and cancer patients (dated by TCRdb to 2018 to 2020). The library was generated by the immunoSEQ multiplex PCR assay. The table comes from immuneACCESS by way of TCRdb, which keeps in-frame sequences with V and J called. Part of the clones is missing from these tables; in studies checked, under half for an unresolved V gene and the rest for unknown reasons. In this sample the table shows 130,000 to 150,000 clones, around 90% of which occur a single time. The ten largest clones add up to 3% to 3.5% of the sample. Relative to germline, V is 5 bases shorter and J is 7 bases shorter, with 18 bases between their ends. According to the germline V gene, CDR1 reads SGHTA and CDR2 reads FQGNSA. From its cysteine to its phenylalanine, the CDR3 spans 16 amino acids. Just the 48-base CDR3 DNA is kept, in frame starting at base 1.

Sequencing was carried out using blood. The origin of this receptor is a man aged 25-45 years in good health. The V and J segments used are TRBV7-2 and TRBJ1-6; the D gene is perhaps TRBD1, from 6 matching bases. The CDR3 reads as follows: CASSPRSGGRNSPLHF. The bases read TGTGCCAGCAGCCCAAGGTCCGGGGGGCGGAATTCACCCCTCCACTTT.